This T cell receptor (beta chain) was observed in a study of T cell responses to AZD1222 COVID-19 vaccine. On this clone itself: Its cognate antigen is unknown.

Data came from immunoSEQ multiplex PCR; TCRdb stores just in-frame clones and leaves some out. In the table there are 45,000 to 55,000 clones, around four fifths of which are singletons. Whole-study findings and limits: The study found Spike-specific TCR breadth and depth rose after two AZD1222 doses.

The receptor comes from an adult in good health. Sequencing was performed on peripheral blood, taken on day 0 of MenACWY control vaccination.

CDR3 DNA sequence: TGTGCCTGGAGTAGGGGGACAACTGGAAACACCATATATTTT. This encodes CAWSRGTTGNTIYF. The rearrangement joins TRBV30 to TRBJ1-3; D possibly corresponds to TRBD1 (6 bases). V lost 2 bases to trimming and J lost 2 bases, with 10 bases between them. The CDR3 totals 14 residues. CDR1 is GTSNPN, CDR2 SVGIG, per germline (reference sequence).